This note documents a single T cell receptor beta chain sequence. This specimen comes from a study of blood T cell repertoires in COVID-19. At the level of the study: The samples span acute and convalescent COVID-19 from the United States, Italy and Spain. In each case, the material was cDNA or gDNA derived from T cells, B-cell-depleted T cells, or PBMCs.

In the original workflow: Estimates of nucleated cell counts were drawn from the amplification of reference gene primers. Here immunoSEQ multiplex PCR was the method, and the copy in TCRdb shows in-frame clones only, minus some. V and J calls and clone size are given by that table; D and trimming were obtained from the DNA. The sample records tens of thousands of clones, roughly 90% being singletons. The CDR3 runs to 13 residues. The ends were cut back, 2 bases at V and 4 bases at J, with 9 bases in the middle. Germline-derived CDR1 and CDR2 are MGHDK and SYGVNS. This clonotype was obtained from a human donor with active COVID-19. The donor label of this sample is uncertain. The V gene is TRBV25-1, the J gene TRBJ2-7, with D possibly being TRBD2 (5 bases). Sequencing input: peripheral blood. DNA of the CDR3: TGTGCCAGCAGTGAAACCGGGGTATACGAGCAGTACTTC. This sequence encodes CASSETGVYEQYF.